The TCR beta chain described here comes from a study of T cells after somatic rescue of genetic block. Profiled with immunoSEQ multiplex PCR; TCRdb holds only in-frame clones, not every one. Of 60,000 to 90,000 clones listed, about nine tenths are singletons. The source material was peripheral blood mononuclear cells (PBMCs). The source is a man younger than 40.

This CDR3 is CASSSHPLEGAGARTGELFF. Here the CDR3 DNA reads TGCGCCAGCAGCTCGCACCCCCTCGAGGGGGCGGGGGCCCGCACCGGGGAGCTGTTTTTT. The genes are TRBV4-1 and TRBJ2-2; D tentatively fits TRBD1 or TRBD2 (7 bases each). V was trimmed by 5 bases and J by 4 bases, leaving 29 bases between them. From germline, CDR1 is MGHRA and CDR2 YSYEKL. This CDR3 has 20 residues.